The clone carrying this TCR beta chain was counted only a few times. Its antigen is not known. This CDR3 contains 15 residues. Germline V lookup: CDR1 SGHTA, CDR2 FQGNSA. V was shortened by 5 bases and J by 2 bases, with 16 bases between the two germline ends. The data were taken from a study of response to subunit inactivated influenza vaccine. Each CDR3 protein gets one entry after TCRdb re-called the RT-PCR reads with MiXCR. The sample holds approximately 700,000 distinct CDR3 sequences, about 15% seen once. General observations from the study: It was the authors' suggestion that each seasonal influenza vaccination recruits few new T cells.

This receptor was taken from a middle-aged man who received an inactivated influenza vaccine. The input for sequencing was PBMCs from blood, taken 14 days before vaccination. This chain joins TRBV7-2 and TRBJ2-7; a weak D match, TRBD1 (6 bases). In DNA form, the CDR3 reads TGTGCCAGCAGCCCCAACCGGGACACCACCTACGAGCAGTACTTC. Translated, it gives CASSPNRDTTYEQYF.